These 30 T cell receptor beta chains share one sample of origin, sequenced in a study of monozygotic twins with cystic fibrosis. TCRdb's table, derived via immunoSEQ multiplex PCR, lists solely in-frame clones and lacks some. The table lists around 34,000 clones, around 90% of them singletons. Sequenced: blood. The receptor set was obtained from a girl aged 2-10 years with cystic fibrosis.

This clone was seen only once. The genes are TRBV4-1 and TRBJ1-5, with D perhaps TRBD1 (5 bases). Trimming stripped 6 bases from V and 3 bases from J, with 15 bases between. Germline CDR1 MGHRA, CDR2 YSYEKL. The CDR3 extends over 15 amino acids. The CDR3: CASRPGTSTNQPQHF. For the CDR3, the DNA is TGCGCCAGCAGGCCCGGGACCTCTACCAATCAGCCCCAGCATTTT.

The chain joins TRBV7-3 to TRBJ2-2; D possibly corresponds to TRBD2 (6 bases). Trimming removed 3 bases at V and 1 base at J, with 9 bases between. The CDR3 spans 15 residues. Germline V gene lookup returns CDR1 SGHTA and CDR2 FQGTGA. The CDR3 coding sequence is TGTGCCAGCAGCTTGAACGGGGGGAACACCGGGGAGCTGTTTTTT. It codes for CASSLNGGNTGELFF.

This chain uses TRBV6-1 with TRBJ1-2, with D possibly TRBD1 on 5 matching bases. Per germline, CDR1 MNHNS and CDR2 SASEGT. This CDR3 spans 14 amino acids. V was shortened by 4 bases and J by 4 bases, with 13 bases between the two germline ends. The DNA for the CDR3 is TGTGCCAGCAGTGGGGACGAACGCTTCTATGGCTACACCTTC. Its translation: CASSGDERFYGYTF.

The genes are TRBV4-1 and TRBJ1-1; weak D call: TRBD1 (6 bases). The germline V gene encodes CDR1 MGHRA and CDR2 YSYEKL. Trimming took off 0 bases at V and 0 bases at J, with 11 bases between the two ends. This CDR3 contains 16 residues. Here the CDR3 DNA reads TGCGCCAGCAGCCAAGACGGGGGGGCCATGAACACTGAAGCTTTCTTT. Encoded protein: CASSQDGGAMNTEAFF.

V gene TRBV6-1 combines with J gene TRBJ2-7; possible D gene TRBD2, 5 bases. Germline V gene lookup returns CDR1 MNHNS and CDR2 SASEGT. V was cut by 0 bases and J by 3 bases, with 9 bases left in between. The CDR3 has 14 amino acids. The CDR3 DNA reads as TGTGCCAGCAGTGAAGCGCTCCGGGGCTACGAGCAGTACTTC. It is translated as CASSEALRGYEQYF.

The chain has TRBV6-1 and TRBJ2-1, with 7 bases fitting TRBD1. Germline-derived CDR1 and CDR2 are MNHNS and SASEGT. J lost 3 bases, V lost 2 bases, and 16 bases had no gene match. The CDR3 spans 19 residues. The DNA for the CDR3 is TGTGCCAGCAGTGAAAGGTCCGGGACAGTAAAAGAAAACTACAATGAGCAGTTCTTC. Its protein is CASSERSGTVKENYNEQFF.

V gene TRBV30 combines with J gene TRBJ1-2; a weak D match, TRBD1 (5 bases). Trimming stripped 5 bases from V and 4 bases from J, with 11 bases between. Per the germline V gene, CDR1 is GTSNPN and CDR2 is SVGIG (reference sequence). CDR3 length equals 12 residues. This CDR3 is CAWDWGLYGYTF. CDR3 nucleotide sequence: TGTGCCTGGGATTGGGGACTCTATGGCTACACCTTC.

The genes are TRBV4-1 and TRBJ1-1; 7 nucleotides match TRBD1. Trimming removed 7 bases from V and 0 bases from J; junction bases left unmatched: 11. The CDR3 is made up of 16 amino acids. Germline CDR1 reads MGHRA; CDR2 reads YSYEKL. DNA for the CDR3: TGCGCCAGCACCCCGGGACCGGGACAGATGAACACTGAAGCTTTCTTT. Encoded protein: CASTPGPGQMNTEAFF.

V gene TRBV28 combines with J gene TRBJ1-3; a possible D gene is TRBD1 (6 bases). In germline, CDR1 is MDHEN, CDR2 SYDVKM. This CDR3 has 15 amino acids. The V end lost 5 bases, the J end lost 2 bases, and 13 bases lay between the germline ends. The CDR3 here is CASSVNRVTGNTIYF. CDR3 DNA: TGTGCCAGCAGTGTAAACAGGGTAACTGGAAACACCATATATTTT. Using reference TRBV28 and TRBJ1-3 for the parts outside the CDR3, the full variable domain is DVKVTQSSRYLVKRTGEKVFLECVQDMDHENMFWYRQDPGLGLRLIYFSYDVKMKEKGDIPEGYSVSREKKERFSLILESASTNQTSMYLCASSVNRVTGNTIYFGEGSWLTVV.

J is TRBJ2-2 and V is TRBV5-6, with D perhaps TRBD1 (6 bases). V was trimmed by 2 bases and J by 6 bases, leaving 14 bases between them. Germline loops: CDR1 SGHDT, CDR2 YYEEEE. This CDR3 has 15 residues. The CDR3 sequence: CASSFHRVPPGELFF. The CDR3 bases are TGTGCCAGCAGCTTTCACAGGGTCCCCCCCGGGGAGCTGTTTTTT.

V is TRBV27 and J is TRBJ2-3; 9 nucleotides align to TRBD2. The germline V gene encodes CDR1 MNHEY and CDR2 SMNVEV (reference sequence). CDR3 length: 17 residues. The V and J ends lost 3 bases and 0 bases, in that order; junction bases with no gene match: 7. The CDR3 sequence: CASSFPLLAGSTDTQYF. CDR3 nucleotide sequence: TGTGCCAGCAGTTTTCCACTCCTAGCGGGAAGCACAGATACGCAGTATTTT.

The CDR3 DNA sequence: TGTGCCAGCAGGGAGGTTGGGTCCTACAATGAGCAGTTCTTC. This translates into CASREVGSYNEQFF. The J gene is TRBJ2-1, the V gene TRBV6-1; a possible D gene is TRBD2 (5 bases). The CDR3 runs to 14 residues. The germline V gene encodes CDR1 MNHNS and CDR2 SASEGT. V was pared by 6 bases and J by 1 base, with 10 bases between.

The J gene is TRBJ2-1, the V gene TRBV30, with 14 nucleotides matching TRBD2. Germline V gene sequence: CDR1 GTSNPN, CDR2 SVGIG (reference sequence). The CDR3 has 15 amino acids. The junction had 4 bases not matched to a gene; V was cut back by 7 bases and J by 2 bases. The CDR3 here is CAFSTSGGAYNEQFF. CDR3 sequence (DNA): TGTGCCTTCTCGACTAGCGGGGGGGCCTACAATGAGCAGTTCTTC.

The V and J genes are TRBV4-1 and TRBJ2-1; TRBD2 aligns across 9 bases. V lost 1 base to trimming and J lost 3 bases; unmatched junction nucleotides: 4. The CDR3 is made up of 16 amino acids. CDR1 is MGHRA, CDR2 YSYEKL, per germline. The DNA of the CDR3 is TGCGCCAGCAGCCAAGCTAGCGGGGCTATCTACAATGAGCAGTTCTTC. Translated, it gives CASSQASGAIYNEQFF.

The J gene is TRBJ2-7, the V gene TRBV7-2; 7 bases line up with TRBD2. With 0 bases clipped from V and 4 bases from J, the junction kept 12 bases outside the gene matches. This CDR3 comprises 17 residues. Looked up from germline, CDR1 is SGHTA and CDR2 is FQGNSA. Here the CDR3 reads CASSLAFFSGVAYEQYF. CDR3 in DNA: TGTGCCAGCAGCTTAGCCTTCTTCAGCGGGGTGGCTTACGAGCAGTACTTC.

V gene TRBV9 combines with J gene TRBJ1-1; D not resolved. CDR1 and CDR2 (germline): SGDLS, YYNGEE. Trimming pared 0 bases from V and 0 bases from J, leaving 3 bases between. The CDR3 has 13 amino acids. The CDR3 sequence: CASSVELNTEAFF. The CDR3 DNA is TGTGCCAGCAGCGTAGAGTTGAACACTGAAGCTTTCTTT.

J is TRBJ2-2 and V is TRBV30; D uncertain. The CDR3 sequence is 13 residues long. Germline V gives CDR1 GTSNPN, CDR2 SVGIG (reference sequence). Trimming stripped 2 bases from V and 0 bases from J, with 4 bases between. CDR3 DNA sequence: TGTGCCTGGAGTTCCCCGAACACCGGGGAGCTGTTTTTT. It specifies CAWSSPNTGELFF.

The rearrangement joins TRBV18 to TRBJ1-2, with D unresolved. The CDR3 is made up of 15 amino acids. V was cut by 1 base and J by 4 bases, with 13 bases left in between. CDR1 KGHSH and CDR2 LQKENI come from the germline V gene. In DNA, the CDR3 is TGTGCCAGCTCACCACGGGCAGCGGACGTCTATGGCTACACCTTC. Its protein product is CASSPRAADVYGYTF.

This chain connects TRBV25-1 to TRBJ2-7; 8 nucleotides agree with TRBD1. CDR1 and CDR2 from the germline V gene are MGHDK and SYGVNS. V shed 7 bases, J shed 0 bases, and the junction held 5 bases outside the gene matches. There are 14 residues in the CDR3. The CDR3 sequence is CASTGQGGSYEQYF. The DNA of the CDR3 is TGTGCCAGCACCGGACAGGGAGGCTCCTACGAGCAGTACTTC.

The rearrangement links TRBV5-5 to TRBJ2-3, with D hard to call. Trimming cost V 3 bases and J 6 bases, with 11 bases left between them. The CDR3 has 13 amino acids. Per germline, CDR1 SGHKS and CDR2 YYEKEE (reference sequence). The CDR3 bases are TGTGCCAGCAGCTCCTTTTACGGGGATACGCAGTATTTT. Amino acid sequence: CASSSFYGDTQYF.

The chain employs TRBV13 and TRBJ1-1, with D maybe TRBD1 (6 bases). The germline V gene encodes CDR1 PRHDT and CDR2 FYEKMQ (reference sequence). CDR3 length: 12 amino acids. Trimming took off 5 bases at V and 5 bases at J, with 9 bases between the two ends. CDR3 nucleotide sequence: TGTGCCAGCAGCCTAAGGGGGACTGAAGCTTTCTTT. Translating gives CASSLRGTEAFF.

V and J are TRBV4-2 and TRBJ1-1; no clear D gene. The CDR3 covers 14 residues. CDR1 and CDR2 (germline): LGHNA, YNFKEQ. Trimming cost V 0 bases and J 1 base, with 6 bases left between them. The DNA of the CDR3 is TGTGCCAGCAGCCAAGAGAGGCCGAACACTGAAGCTTTCTTT. Translating gives CASSQERPNTEAFF.

In nucleotides, the CDR3 is TGTGCCACCTCGCCGGGCCCTTTCCCCTACGAGCAGTACTTC. It yields the protein CATSPGPFPYEQYF. The chain uses TRBV27 and TRBJ2-7; D not certain. The CDR3 covers 14 residues. The germline V gene encodes CDR1 MNHEY and CDR2 SMNVEV (reference sequence). The V end lost 10 bases, the J end lost 2 bases, and 18 bases lay between the germline ends.

The genes are TRBV10-3 and TRBJ2-1; D gene ambiguous. From germline, CDR1 is ENHRY and CDR2 SYGVKD. The ends were cut back, 2 bases at V and 10 bases at J, with 9 bases in the middle. This CDR3 has 12 amino acids. The DNA for the CDR3 is TGTGCCATCAGTGAGCTTGGACGGGAGCAGTTCTTC. This codes for CAISELGREQFF.

This chain connects TRBV5-1 to TRBJ1-1; D may be TRBD1 (5 bases). Germline V lookup: CDR1 SGHRS, CDR2 YFSETQ. The CDR3 is made up of 15 amino acids. The V end was cut by 0 bases, the J end by 1 base, with 10 bases between. The DNA for the CDR3 is TGCGCCAGCAGCTTGGAAGGGGCAGGGAACACTGAAGCTTTCTTT. Translation gives CASSLEGAGNTEAFF.

The chain joins TRBV6-1 to TRBJ2-1; weak D call: TRBD2 (5 bases). Trimming stripped 4 bases from V and 4 bases from J, with 17 bases between. Looked up from germline, CDR1 is MNHNS and CDR2 is SASEGT. The CDR3 spans 16 residues. CDR3 coding DNA: TGTGCCAGCAGTGCAATTGGCGGGCCCTCGTACAATGAGCAGTTCTTC. It encodes CASSAIGGPSYNEQFF.

The rearrangement joins TRBV4-1 to TRBJ2-3; D not resolved. This CDR3 contains 14 residues. Trimming stripped 0 bases from V and 2 bases from J, with 6 bases between. Per germline, CDR1 MGHRA and CDR2 YSYEKL. DNA of the CDR3: TGCGCCAGCAGCCAAGAAGAAATCACAGATACGCAGTATTTT. Protein product: CASSQEEITDTQYF.

The chain is built from TRBV5-1 and TRBJ2-3; 8 positions match TRBD1. V gave up 3 bases and J gave up 0 bases; unmatched junction bases: 6. CDR3 length: 16 residues. The germline CDR1 and CDR2 sequences are SGHRS and YFSETQ. This CDR3 is CASSWTGSSSTDTQYF. The CDR3 nucleotides are TGCGCCAGCAGCTGGACAGGGAGCAGTAGCACAGATACGCAGTATTTT.

This clone has only one observation. The CDR3 region has the DNA TGTGCCAGCAGTTTATCAACTGGGAATGAAGCTTTCTTT. It translates to CASSLSTGNEAFF. V is TRBV27 and J is TRBJ1-1; no reliable D call. The V gene's germline CDR1 is MNHEY and CDR2 SMNVEV (reference sequence). The length of the CDR3 is 13 residues. Trimming pared 0 bases from V and 7 bases from J, leaving 9 bases between.

This chain uses TRBV4-2 with TRBJ1-3; the D is unclear. The ends were cut back, 1 base at V and 2 bases at J, with 15 bases in the middle. Germline V gene lookup returns CDR1 LGHNA and CDR2 YNFKEQ. The CDR3 extends over 17 amino acids. The CDR3 region is CASSQALSGVTGNTIYF. In DNA form, the CDR3 reads TGTGCCAGCAGCCAAGCCCTCAGCGGCGTAACTGGAAACACCATATATTTT.